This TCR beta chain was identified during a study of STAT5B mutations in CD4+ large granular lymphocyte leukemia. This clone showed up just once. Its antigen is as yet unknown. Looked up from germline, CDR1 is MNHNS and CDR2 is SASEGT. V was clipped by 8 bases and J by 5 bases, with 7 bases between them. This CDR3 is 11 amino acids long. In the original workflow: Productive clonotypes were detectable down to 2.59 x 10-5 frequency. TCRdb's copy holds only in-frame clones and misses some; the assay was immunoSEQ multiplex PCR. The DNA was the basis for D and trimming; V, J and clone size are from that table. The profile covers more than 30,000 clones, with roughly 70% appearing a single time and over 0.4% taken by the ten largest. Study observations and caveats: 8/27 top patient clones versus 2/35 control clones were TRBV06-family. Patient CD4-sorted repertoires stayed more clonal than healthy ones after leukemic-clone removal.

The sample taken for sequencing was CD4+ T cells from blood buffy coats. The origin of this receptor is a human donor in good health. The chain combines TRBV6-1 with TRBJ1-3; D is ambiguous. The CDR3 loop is CASPGRNTIYF. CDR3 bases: TGTGCCAGCCCCGGGAGAAACACCATATATTTT.